This is a list of T cell receptor beta chains from one sample in a study of graft-versus-host responses after intestinal transplantation. The assay was immunoSEQ multiplex PCR, and TCRdb's table has in-frame clones only and misses some. This table has about 9,500 clones, approximately 88% appearing once. Source: PBMCs, taken 242 days after intestinal transplant. These receptors all stem from a human patient who received an intestinal transplant, so some T cells may come from the graft donor. Each CDR3 is given with its conserved first and last residue. The D gene is left open where the match is weak. Clone size is not always given. Where it is, it says once, few, many or a class for expanded clones.

v_gene	abundance	d_gene	j_gene	CDR3nt	CDR3aa
TRBV11-1	NA	NA	TRBJ2-7	TGTGCCAGCAGCTTAGGAGGAGGGGGCGCTTACGAGCAGTACTTC	CASSLGGGGAYEQYF
TRBV5-1	NA	NA	TRBJ2-3	TGCGCCAGCAGCCCGAGGGGGAGTCCTGACACAGATACGCAGTATTTT	CASSPRGSPDTDTQYF
TRBV5-4	few	TRBD2	TRBJ2-2	TGTGCCAGCAGCCGGGGACTAGCGGTTAACACCGGGGAGCTGTTTTTT	CASSRGLAVNTGELFF
TRBV21-1	NA	NA	TRBJ2-3	TGTGCCAGCAGCCCCCCGTTACGGTTGGAAACGCAGTATTTT	CASSPPLRLETQYF
TRBV7-3	NA	NA	TRBJ2-1	TGTGCCAGCAGCTTGATTGGTGGGAGCTGGGGTGAGCAGTTCTTC	CASSLIGGSWGEQFF
TRBV4-1	NA	NA	TRBJ1-2	TGCGCCAGCAGCCAAGGGAGTGGGGGTACTTATGGCTACACCTTC	CASSQGSGGTYGYTF
TRBV11-1	NA	NA	TRBJ2-7	TGTGCCAGCAGCCGCGCCTACGAGCAGTACTTC	CASSRAYEQYF
TRBV30	once	TRBD2	TRBJ2-1	TGTGCCTGGAGTCGTACTCGAGCGGGAGGCTCCTACAATGAGCAGTTCTTC	CAWSRTRAGGSYNEQFF
TRBV6-5	NA	NA	TRBJ2-1	TGTGCCAGCATCCCTAGGCGTAGCGGAAACAATGAGCAGTTCTTC	CASIPRRSGNNEQFF
TRBV28	NA	TRBD1	TRBJ2-7	TGTGCCAGCAGTTTCCGGAGGGGGACAGGGCAAGTCTACGAGCAGTACTTC	CASSFRRGTGQVYEQYF
TRBV4-2	NA	TRBD2	TRBJ2-1	TGTGCCAGCAGCCAAACAAGCGGGAGGGAAAATGAGCAGTTCTTC	CASSQTSGRENEQFF
TRBV13	NA	NA	TRBJ1-2	TGTGCCAGCAGCTTAGGAGGGGGGTCGAATGGCTACACCTTC	CASSLGGGSNGYTF